This T cell receptor (beta chain) was found in a study of T cells of healthy individuals. With 6 bases removed from V and 4 bases from J, the gap between germline ends came to 9 bases. The CDR3 consists of 12 residues. Germline-derived CDR1 and CDR2 are LGHNT and FRNRAP. This clonotype has only a few counts. TCRdb analysed the 5' RACE reads with MiXCR anew, one entry per CDR3 protein. Here the sample spans 90,000 to 100,000 distinct CDR3 sequences, 17% being singletons. The chain links TRBV12-5 to TRBJ1-2; D not resolved. This clonotype was sampled from a human donor in good health. CDR3 in amino acids: CASGVGAYGYTF. For the CDR3, the DNA is TGTGCTAGTGGGGTGGGCGCCTATGGCTACACCTTC.